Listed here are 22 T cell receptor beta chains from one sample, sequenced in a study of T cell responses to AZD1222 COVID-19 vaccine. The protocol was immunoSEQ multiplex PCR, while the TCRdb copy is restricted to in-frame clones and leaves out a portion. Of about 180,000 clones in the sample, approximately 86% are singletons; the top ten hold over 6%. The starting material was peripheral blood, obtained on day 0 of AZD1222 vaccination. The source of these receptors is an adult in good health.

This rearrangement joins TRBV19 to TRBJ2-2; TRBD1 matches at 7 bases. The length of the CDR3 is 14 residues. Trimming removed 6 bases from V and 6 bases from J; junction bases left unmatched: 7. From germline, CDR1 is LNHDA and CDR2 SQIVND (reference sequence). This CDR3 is CASRVQGSSGELFF. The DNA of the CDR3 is TGTGCCAGTAGAGTACAGGGGTCGTCCGGGGAGCTGTTTTTT. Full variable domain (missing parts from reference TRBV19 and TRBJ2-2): DGGITQSPKYLFRKEGQNVTLSCEQNLNHDAMYWYRQDPGQGLRLIYYSQIVNDFQKGDIAEGYSVSREKKESFPLTVTSAQKNPTAFYLCASRVQGSSGELFFGEGSRLTVL.

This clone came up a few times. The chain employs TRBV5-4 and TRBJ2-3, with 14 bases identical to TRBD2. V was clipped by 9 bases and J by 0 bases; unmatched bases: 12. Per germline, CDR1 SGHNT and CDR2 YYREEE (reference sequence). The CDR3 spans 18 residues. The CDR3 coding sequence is TGTGCCATTCCCTCCGGGACTAGCGGGGGAACTAGCACAGATACGCAGTATTTT. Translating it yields CAIPSGTSGGTSTDTQYF.

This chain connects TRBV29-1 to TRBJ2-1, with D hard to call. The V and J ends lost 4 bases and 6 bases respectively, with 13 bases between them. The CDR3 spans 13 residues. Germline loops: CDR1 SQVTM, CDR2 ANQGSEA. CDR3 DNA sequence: TGCAGCGTTGGGCTAGTGTTTCGCAATGAGCAGTTCTTC. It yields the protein CSVGLVFRNEQFF.

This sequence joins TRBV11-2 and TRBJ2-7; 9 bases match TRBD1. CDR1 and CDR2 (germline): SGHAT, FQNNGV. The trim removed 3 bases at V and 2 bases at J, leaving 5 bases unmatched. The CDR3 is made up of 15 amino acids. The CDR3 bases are TGTGCCAGCAGCTTGCGGACAGGGGCCCCCTACGAGCAGTACTTC. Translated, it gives CASSLRTGAPYEQYF.

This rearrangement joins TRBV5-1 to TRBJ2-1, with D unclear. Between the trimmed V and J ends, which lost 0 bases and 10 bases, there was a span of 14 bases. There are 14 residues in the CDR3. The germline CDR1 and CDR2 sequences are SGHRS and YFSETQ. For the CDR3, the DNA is TGCGCCAGCAGCTTGGGACGAGGCCAAGGGGAGCAGTTCTTC. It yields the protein CASSLGRGQGEQFF.

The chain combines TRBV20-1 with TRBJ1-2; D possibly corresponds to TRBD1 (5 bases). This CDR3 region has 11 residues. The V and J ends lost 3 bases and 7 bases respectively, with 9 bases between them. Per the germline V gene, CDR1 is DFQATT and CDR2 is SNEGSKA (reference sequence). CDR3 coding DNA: TGCAGTGCTAGTAAAGGGGTTGGCTACACCTTC. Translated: CSASKGVGYTF.

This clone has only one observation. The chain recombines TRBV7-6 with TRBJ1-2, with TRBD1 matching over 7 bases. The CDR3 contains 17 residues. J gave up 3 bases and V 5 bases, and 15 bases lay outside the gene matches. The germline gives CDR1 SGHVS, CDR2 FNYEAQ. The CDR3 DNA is TGTGCCAGCAGCACCCCCTCCCGAGGGGGCGCGGACTATGGCTACACCTTC. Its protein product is CASSTPSRGGADYGYTF. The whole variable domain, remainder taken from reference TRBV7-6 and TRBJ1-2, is GAGVSQSPRYKVTKRGQDVALRCDPISGHVSLYWYRQALGQGPEFLTYFNYEAQQDKSGLPNDRFSAERPEGSISTLTIQRTEQRDSAMYRCASSTPSRGGADYGYTFGSGTRLTVV.

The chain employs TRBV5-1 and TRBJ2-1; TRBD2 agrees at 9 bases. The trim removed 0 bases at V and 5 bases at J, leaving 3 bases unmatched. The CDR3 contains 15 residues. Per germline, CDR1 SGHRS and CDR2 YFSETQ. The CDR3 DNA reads TGCGCCAGCAGCTTGGGACTAGCGGTGAACAATGAGCAGTTCTTC. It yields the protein CASSLGLAVNNEQFF.

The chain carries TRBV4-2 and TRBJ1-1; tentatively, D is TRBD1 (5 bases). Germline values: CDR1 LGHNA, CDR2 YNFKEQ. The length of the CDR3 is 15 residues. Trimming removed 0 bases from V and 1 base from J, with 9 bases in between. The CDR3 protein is CASSQDGRENTEAFF. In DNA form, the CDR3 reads TGTGCCAGCAGCCAAGATGGCAGGGAGAACACTGAAGCTTTCTTT.

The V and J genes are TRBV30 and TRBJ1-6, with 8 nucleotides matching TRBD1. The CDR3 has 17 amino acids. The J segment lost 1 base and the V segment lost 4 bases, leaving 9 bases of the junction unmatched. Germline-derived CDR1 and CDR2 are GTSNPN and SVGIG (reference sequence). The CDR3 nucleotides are TGTGCCTGGACAGGCCGGACAGGGAAATCCTATAATTCACCCCTCCACTTT. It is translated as CAWTGRTGKSYNSPLHF.

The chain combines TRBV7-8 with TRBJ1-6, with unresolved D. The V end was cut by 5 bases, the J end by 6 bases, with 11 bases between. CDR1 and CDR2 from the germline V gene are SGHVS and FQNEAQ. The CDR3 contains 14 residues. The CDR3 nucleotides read TGTGCCAGCAGCCTCCTCGCGGGTAATTCACCCCTCCACTTT. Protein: CASSLLAGNSPLHF.

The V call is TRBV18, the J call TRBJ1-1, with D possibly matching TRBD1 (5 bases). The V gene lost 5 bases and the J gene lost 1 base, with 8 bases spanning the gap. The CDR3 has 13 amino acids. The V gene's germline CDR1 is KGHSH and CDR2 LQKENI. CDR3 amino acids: CASSGGQNTEAFF. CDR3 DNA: TGTGCCAGCTCAGGAGGACAGAACACTGAAGCTTTCTTT.

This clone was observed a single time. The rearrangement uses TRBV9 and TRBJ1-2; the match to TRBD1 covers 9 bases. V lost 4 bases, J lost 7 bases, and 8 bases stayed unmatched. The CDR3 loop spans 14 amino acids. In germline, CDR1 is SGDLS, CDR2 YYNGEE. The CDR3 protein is CASSTTGGSAGYTF. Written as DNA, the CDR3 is TGTGCCAGCAGCACAACAGGGGGCAGTGCTGGCTACACCTTC.

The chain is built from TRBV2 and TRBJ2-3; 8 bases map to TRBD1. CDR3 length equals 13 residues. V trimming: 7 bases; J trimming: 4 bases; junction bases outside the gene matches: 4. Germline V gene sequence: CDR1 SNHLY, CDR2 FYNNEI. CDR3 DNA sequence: TGTGCCAGCACCCAGGGGGCCTCAGATACGCAGTATTTT. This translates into CASTQGASDTQYF.

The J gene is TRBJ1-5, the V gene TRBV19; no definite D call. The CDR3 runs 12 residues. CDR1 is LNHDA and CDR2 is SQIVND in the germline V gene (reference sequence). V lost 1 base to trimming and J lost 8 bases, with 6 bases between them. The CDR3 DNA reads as TGTGCCAGTAGTATAGGAGGAGAGCCCCAGCATTTT. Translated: CASSIGGEPQHF. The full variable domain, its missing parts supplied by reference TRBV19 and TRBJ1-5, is DGGITQSPKYLFRKEGQNVTLSCEQNLNHDAMYWYRQDPGQGLRLIYYSQIVNDFQKGDIAEGYSVSREKKESFPLTVTSAQKNPTAFYLCASSIGGEPQHFGDGTRLSIL.

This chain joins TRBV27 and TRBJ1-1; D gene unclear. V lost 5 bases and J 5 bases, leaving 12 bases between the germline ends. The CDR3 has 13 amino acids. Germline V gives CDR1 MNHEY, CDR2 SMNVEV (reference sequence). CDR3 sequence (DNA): TGTGCCAGCAGTCGAGGGAGTCTGACTGAAGCTTTCTTT. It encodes CASSRGSLTEAFF.

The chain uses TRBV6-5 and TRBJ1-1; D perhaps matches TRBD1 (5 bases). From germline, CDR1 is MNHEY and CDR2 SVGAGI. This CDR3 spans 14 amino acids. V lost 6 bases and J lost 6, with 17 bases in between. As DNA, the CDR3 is TGTGCCAGCAGACTCCATATTGGGGCCTCTGAAGCTTTCTTT. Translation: CASRLHIGASEAFF.

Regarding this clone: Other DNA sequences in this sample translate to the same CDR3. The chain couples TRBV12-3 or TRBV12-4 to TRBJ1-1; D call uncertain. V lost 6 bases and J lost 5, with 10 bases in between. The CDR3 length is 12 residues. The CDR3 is CASSLTGTEAFF. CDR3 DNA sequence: TGTGCCAGCAGCCTGACCGGGACTGAAGCTTTCTTT.

The CDR3: CAWGAPGRSTEAFF. Here the CDR3 DNA reads TGTGCCTGGGGAGCCCCCGGACGGAGCACTGAAGCTTTCTTT. The chain links TRBV30 to TRBJ1-1; D is ambiguous. Germline V CDR1 and CDR2: GTSNPN, SVGIG (reference sequence). This CDR3 is 14 amino acids long. V was trimmed by 5 bases and J by 4 bases, leaving 17 bases between them.

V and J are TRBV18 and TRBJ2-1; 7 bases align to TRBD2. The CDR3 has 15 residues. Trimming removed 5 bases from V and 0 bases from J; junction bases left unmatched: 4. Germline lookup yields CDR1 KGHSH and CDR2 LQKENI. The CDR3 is CASSSLADSYNEQFF. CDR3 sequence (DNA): TGTGCCAGCTCATCTCTAGCGGACTCCTACAATGAGCAGTTCTTC. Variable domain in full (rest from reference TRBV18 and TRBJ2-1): NAGVMQNPRHLVRRRGQEARLRCSPMKGHSHVYWYRQLPEEGLKFMVYLQKENIIDESGMPKERFSAEFPKEGPSILRIQQVVRGDSAAYFCASSSLADSYNEQFFGPGTRLTVL.

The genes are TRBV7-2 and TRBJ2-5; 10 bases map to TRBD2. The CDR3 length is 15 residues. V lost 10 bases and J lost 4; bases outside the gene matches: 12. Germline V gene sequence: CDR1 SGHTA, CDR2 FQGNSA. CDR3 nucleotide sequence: TGTGCCACCCAGGGAGGACTAGCGGTCGGAGAGACCCAGTACTTC. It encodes CATQGGLAVGETQYF.

CDR3 sequence (DNA): TGTGCCAGCAGACCCAAACAGGGACTAGTCTGGACAAACACCATATATTTT. Translated, it gives CASRPKQGLVWTNTIYF. V usage is TRBV11-2 and J usage is TRBJ1-3; D may be TRBD1 (6 bases). The CDR3 is made up of 17 amino acids. V was shortened by 6 bases and J by 6 bases, with 24 bases between the two germline ends. Germline V gives CDR1 SGHAT, CDR2 FQNNGV.